This T cell receptor beta chain came from a study of CD8+ T cells in alopecia areata. On the study more broadly: C3H/HeJ graft donors with spontaneous alopecia, aged roughly 6-13 months, supplied skin that was transplanted onto female C3H/HeJ mice aged about 7-10 weeks. General study points: Whereas mice showed it more clearly, TCR sharing across patients was murkier, possibly because of HLA. Affected lesional scalp, above all in alopecia totalis/universalis, was more clonal than normal scalp.

CDR1 is LGHNA and CDR2 is YNLKQL in the germline V gene (reference sequence). The CDR3 extends over 15 amino acids. With 3 bases removed from V and 0 bases from J, the gap between germline ends came to 8 bases. About this clone: No antigen is known for it. Mouse gene names apply. The read terminates 4 residues before the CDR3 end, so the remaining end is supplied by the germline J gene. This specimen includes other DNA sequences encoding the same CDR3.

Following RNA extraction, reverse transcription yielded cDNA that acted as the sequencing template. Measured with immunoSEQ multiplex PCR; TCRdb has only the in-frame clones, and not every one. The repertoire shows around 300,000 clones, none seen only once; the top ten take 1.2%. Markers used for sorting pooled cutaneous lymph node cells were CD4, CD8alpha, NKG2D, NKG2ACE and others. The chain is built from TRBV5 and TRBJ2-2; possible D gene TRBD1, 6 bases. The source is a C3H/HeJ mouse with alopecia areata. This strain's MHC haplotype is H2-k. Sequencing was done on a sample of CD4+ T cells sorted from a lymph node. The CDR3 sequence is CASSQGQTNTGQLYF. CDR3 DNA (partial): TGTGCCAGCAGCCAGGGACAAACAAACACCGGG.